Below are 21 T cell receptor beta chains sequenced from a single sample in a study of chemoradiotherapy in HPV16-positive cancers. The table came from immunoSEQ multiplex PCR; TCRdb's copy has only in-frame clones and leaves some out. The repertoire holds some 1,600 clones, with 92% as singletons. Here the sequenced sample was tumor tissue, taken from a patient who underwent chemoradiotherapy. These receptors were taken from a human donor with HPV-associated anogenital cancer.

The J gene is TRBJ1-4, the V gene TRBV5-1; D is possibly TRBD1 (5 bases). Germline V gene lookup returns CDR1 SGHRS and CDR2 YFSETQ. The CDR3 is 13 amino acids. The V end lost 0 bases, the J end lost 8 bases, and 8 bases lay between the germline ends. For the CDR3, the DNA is TGCGCCAGCAGCTTGGATGGGACGGAAAAACTGTTTTTT. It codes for CASSLDGTEKLFF.

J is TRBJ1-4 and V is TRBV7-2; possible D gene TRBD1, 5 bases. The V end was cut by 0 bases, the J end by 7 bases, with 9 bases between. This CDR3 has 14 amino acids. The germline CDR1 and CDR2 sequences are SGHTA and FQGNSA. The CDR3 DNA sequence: TGTGCCAGCAGCTTAGCGGGTAGGGGTGAAAAACTGTTTTTT. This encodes CASSLAGRGEKLFF.

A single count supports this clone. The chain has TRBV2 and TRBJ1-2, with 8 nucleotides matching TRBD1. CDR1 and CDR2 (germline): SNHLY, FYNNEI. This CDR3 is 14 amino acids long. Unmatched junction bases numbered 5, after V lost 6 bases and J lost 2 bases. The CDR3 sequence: CASRTQGANYGYTF. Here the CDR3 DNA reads TGTGCCAGCAGGACCCAGGGGGCGAACTATGGCTACACCTTC.

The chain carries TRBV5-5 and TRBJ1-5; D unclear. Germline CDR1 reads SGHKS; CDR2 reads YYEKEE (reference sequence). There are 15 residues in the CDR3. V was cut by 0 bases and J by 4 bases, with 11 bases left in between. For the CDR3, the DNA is TGTGCCAGCAGCTTGGCGGTCACTGCGAATCAGCCCCAGCATTTT. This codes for CASSLAVTANQPQHF.

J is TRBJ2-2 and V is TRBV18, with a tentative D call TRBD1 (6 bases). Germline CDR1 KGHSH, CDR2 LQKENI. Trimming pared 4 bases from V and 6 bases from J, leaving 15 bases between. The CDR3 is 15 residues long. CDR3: CASSLYTGSSGELFF. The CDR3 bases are TGTGCCAGCTCACTCTACACAGGGTCATCCGGGGAGCTGTTTTTT.

CDR3 in DNA: TGTGCCAGTAGTATTACCGGGATGCCCTACGAGCAGTACTTC. Translated, it gives CASSITGMPYEQYF. This chain uses TRBV19 with TRBJ2-7; a possible D gene is TRBD2 (5 bases). The V and J ends lost 3 bases and 2 bases respectively, with 11 bases between them. The CDR3 runs to 14 residues. CDR1 and CDR2 (germline): LNHDA, SQIVND (reference sequence).

The CDR3 sequence: CASSLTKEGVTLHF. DNA for the CDR3: TGTGCCAGCAGTTTAACTAAGGAGGGCGTCACCCTCCACTTT. The chain links TRBV7-9 to TRBJ1-6, with D hard to call. CDR3 length: 14 residues. Germline V lookup: CDR1 SEHNR, CDR2 FQNEAQ (reference sequence). V lost 6 bases and J lost 14, with 20 bases in between.

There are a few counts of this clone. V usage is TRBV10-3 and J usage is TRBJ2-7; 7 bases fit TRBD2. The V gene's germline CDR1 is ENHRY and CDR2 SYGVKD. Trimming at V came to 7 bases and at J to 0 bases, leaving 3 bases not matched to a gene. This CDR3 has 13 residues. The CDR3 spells CAITGDYSYEQYF. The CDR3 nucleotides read TGTGCCATCACCGGGGACTACTCCTACGAGCAGTACTTC.

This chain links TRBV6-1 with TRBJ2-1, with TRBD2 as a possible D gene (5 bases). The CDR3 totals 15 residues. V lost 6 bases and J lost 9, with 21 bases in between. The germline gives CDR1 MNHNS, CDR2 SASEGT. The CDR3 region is CASSPTSATTTEQFF. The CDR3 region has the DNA TGTGCCAGCAGCCCAACTTCGGCGACTACAACTGAGCAGTTCTTC.

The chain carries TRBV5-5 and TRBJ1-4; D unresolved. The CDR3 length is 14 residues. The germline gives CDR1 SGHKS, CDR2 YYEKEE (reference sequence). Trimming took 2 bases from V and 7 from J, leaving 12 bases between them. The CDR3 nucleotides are TGTGCCAGCAGCTTCGAAAGCTATAGTGAAAAACTGTTTTTT. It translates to CASSFESYSEKLFF. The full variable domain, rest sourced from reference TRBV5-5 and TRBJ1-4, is DAGVTQSPTHLIKTRGQQVTLRCSPISGHKSVSWYQQVLGQGPQFIFQYYEKEERGRGNFPDRFSARQFPNYSSELNVNALLLGDSALYLCASSFESYSEKLFFGSGTQLSVL.

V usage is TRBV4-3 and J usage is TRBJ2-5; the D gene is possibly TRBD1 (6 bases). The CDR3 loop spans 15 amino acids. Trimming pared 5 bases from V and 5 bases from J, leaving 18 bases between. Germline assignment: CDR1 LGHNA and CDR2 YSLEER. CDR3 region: CASSMGAGRGETQYF. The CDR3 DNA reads TGCGCCAGCAGCATGGGGGCGGGTCGAGGGGAGACCCAGTACTTC.

This chain's CDR3 is CASSPILPFYGIHSGNTIYF. The CDR3 DNA reads TGTGCCAGCAGCCCTATACTCCCTTTTTATGGCATCCACTCTGGAAACACCATATATTTT. The rearrangement uses TRBV21-1 and TRBJ1-3. TRBV21-1 counts as a pseudogene. The length of the CDR3 is 20 residues.

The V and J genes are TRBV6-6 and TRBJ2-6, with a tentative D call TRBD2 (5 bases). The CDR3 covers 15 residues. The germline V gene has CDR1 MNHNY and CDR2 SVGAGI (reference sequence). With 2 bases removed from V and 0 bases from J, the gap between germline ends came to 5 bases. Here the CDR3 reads CASSYGSSGANVLTF. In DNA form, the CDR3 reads TGTGCCAGCAGTTACGGGAGCTCTGGGGCCAACGTCCTGACTTTC.

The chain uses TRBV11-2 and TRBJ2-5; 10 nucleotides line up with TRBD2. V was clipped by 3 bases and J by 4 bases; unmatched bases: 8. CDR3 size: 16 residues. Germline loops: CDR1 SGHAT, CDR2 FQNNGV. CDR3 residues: CASSFGASGSGETQYF. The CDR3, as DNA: TGTGCCAGCAGCTTCGGGGCTAGCGGGAGTGGAGAGACCCAGTACTTC.

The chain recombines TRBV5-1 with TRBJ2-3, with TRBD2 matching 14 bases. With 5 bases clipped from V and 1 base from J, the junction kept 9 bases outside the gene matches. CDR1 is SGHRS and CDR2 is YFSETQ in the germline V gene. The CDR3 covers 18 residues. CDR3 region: CASRWGLAGVGGTDTQYF. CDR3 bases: TGCGCCAGCAGGTGGGGACTAGCGGGAGTTGGGGGCACAGATACGCAGTATTTT.

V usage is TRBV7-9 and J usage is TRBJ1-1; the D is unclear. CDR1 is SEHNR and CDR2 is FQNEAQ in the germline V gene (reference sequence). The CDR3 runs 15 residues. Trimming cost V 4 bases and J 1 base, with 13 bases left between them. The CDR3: CASSSALVRNTEAFF. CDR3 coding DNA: TGTGCCAGCAGCTCCGCATTGGTGAGGAACACTGAAGCTTTCTTT. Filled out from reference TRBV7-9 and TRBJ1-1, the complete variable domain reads DTGVSQNPRHKITKRGQNVTFRCDPISEHNRLYWYRQTLGQGPEFLTYFQNEAQLEKSRLLSDRFSAERPKGSFSTLEIQRTEQGDSAMYLCASSSALVRNTEAFFGQGTRLTVV.

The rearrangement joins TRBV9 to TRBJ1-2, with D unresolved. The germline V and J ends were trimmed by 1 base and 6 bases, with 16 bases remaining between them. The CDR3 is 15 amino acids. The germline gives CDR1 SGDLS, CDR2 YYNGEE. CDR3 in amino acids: CASSVYTDGIDGYTF. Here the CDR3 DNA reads TGTGCCAGCAGCGTATATACGGACGGGATAGATGGCTACACCTTC. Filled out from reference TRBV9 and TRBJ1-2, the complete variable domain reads DSGVTQTPKHLITATGQRVTLRCSPRSGDLSVYWYQQSLDQGLQFLIQYYNGEERAKGNILERFSAQQFPDLHSELNLSSLELGDSALYFCASSVYTDGIDGYTFGSGTRLTVV.

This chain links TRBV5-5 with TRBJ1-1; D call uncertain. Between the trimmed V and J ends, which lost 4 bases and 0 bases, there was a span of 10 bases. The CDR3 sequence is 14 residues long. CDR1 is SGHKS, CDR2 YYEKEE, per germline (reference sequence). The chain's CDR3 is CASSREPMNTEAFF. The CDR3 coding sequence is TGTGCCAGCAGCCGGGAACCGATGAACACTGAAGCTTTCTTT.

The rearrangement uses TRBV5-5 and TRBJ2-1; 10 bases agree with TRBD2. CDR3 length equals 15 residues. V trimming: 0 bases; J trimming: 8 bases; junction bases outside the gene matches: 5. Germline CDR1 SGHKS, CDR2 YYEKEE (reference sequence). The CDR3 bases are TGTGCCAGCAGCTTGGTTGAGCGGGGGGGCCATGAGCAGTTCTTC. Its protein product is CASSLVERGGHEQFF.

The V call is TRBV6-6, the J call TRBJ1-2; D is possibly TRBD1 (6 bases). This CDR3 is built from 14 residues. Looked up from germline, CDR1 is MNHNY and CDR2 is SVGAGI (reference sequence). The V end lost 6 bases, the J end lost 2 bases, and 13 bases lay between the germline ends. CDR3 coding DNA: TGTGCCAGCAGAGCCCCCGGGGGCAACTATGGCTACACCTTC. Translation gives CASRAPGGNYGYTF.

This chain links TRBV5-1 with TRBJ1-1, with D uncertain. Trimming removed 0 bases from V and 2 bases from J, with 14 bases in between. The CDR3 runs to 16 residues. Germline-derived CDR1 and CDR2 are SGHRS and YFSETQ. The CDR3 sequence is CASSLVGMTTNTEAFF. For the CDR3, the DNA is TGCGCCAGCAGCTTGGTCGGGATGACTACAAACACTGAAGCTTTCTTT.